Following are 14 T cell receptor beta chains from one sample sequenced in a study of T-cell memory formation after mild COVID-19. MiXCR, run by TCRdb on the 5' RACE reads, gives a single entry per CDR3 protein. The sample records under 200,000 distinct CDR3 sequences, around 30% being singletons. Sequences were obtained from PBMCs or a T cell subset sorted from them (not recorded which). The receptors shown here come from an adult woman who had mild COVID-19 (a few samples of this study predate the infection). Cell type and time point are not known.

This sequence joins TRBV6-6 and TRBJ2-7; a possible D gene is TRBD2 (5 bases). The ends were cut back, 2 bases at V and 3 bases at J, with 17 bases in the middle. The CDR3 loop spans 16 amino acids. From germline, CDR1 is MNHNY and CDR2 SVGAGI (reference sequence). CDR3 DNA: TGTGCCAGCAGTTACCTCGGGGATCGAATCCTCTACGAGCAGTACTTC. Protein product: CASSYLGDRILYEQYF.

This clonotype was found a few times. The chain recombines TRBV5-1 with TRBJ2-3; no firm D call. The CDR3 spans 15 residues. Trimming took 0 bases from V and 1 from J, leaving 9 bases between them. Germline-derived CDR1 and CDR2 are SGHRS and YFSETQ. CDR3: CASSLVVGRTDTQYF. The DNA of the CDR3 is TGCGCCAGCAGCTTGGTCGTCGGGCGCACAGATACGCAGTATTTT.

This rearrangement joins TRBV14 to TRBJ1-2; no firm D call. V shed 0 bases and J shed 8 bases, with 13 bases lying between them. The germline V gene has CDR1 SGHDN and CDR2 FVKESK. This CDR3 comprises 14 residues. Here the CDR3 reads CASSQEWQAQGYTF. In DNA, the CDR3 is TGTGCCAGCAGCCAAGAGTGGCAGGCCCAGGGCTACACCTTC.

V and J are TRBV5-1 and TRBJ2-3; TRBD1 is a possible D gene (6 bases). The V end lost 4 bases, the J end lost 2 bases, and 11 bases lay between the germline ends. CDR3 size: 14 residues. Germline CDR1 SGHRS, CDR2 YFSETQ. As DNA, the CDR3 is TGCGCCAGCAGCGAACAGGGTTTCACAGATACGCAGTATTTT. Its protein product is CASSEQGFTDTQYF.

This chain uses TRBV7-3 with TRBJ2-3, with a weak D call TRBD2 (6 bases). The V end was cut by 5 bases, the J end by 6 bases, with 15 bases between. The CDR3 sequence is 14 residues long. CDR1 is SGHTA and CDR2 is FQGTGA in the germline V gene. The CDR3 loop reads CASSLSPGEDTQYF. The CDR3 DNA follows: TGTGCCAGCAGCCTGTCCCCGGGGGAGGATACGCAGTATTTT.

This chain uses TRBV4-2 with TRBJ1-2; no clear D. Germline V gives CDR1 LGHNA, CDR2 YNFKEQ. Trimming removed 5 bases at V and 2 bases at J, with 15 bases between. This CDR3 region has 15 residues. The CDR3 is CASSGLGERNYGYTF. The CDR3 DNA sequence: TGTGCCAGCAGCGGTCTCGGGGAGAGAAACTATGGCTACACCTTC.

V gene TRBV10-3 combines with J gene TRBJ1-2; 7 bases fit TRBD1. The CDR3 is made up of 13 amino acids. After removal of 2 bases from V and 4 bases from J, the junction contained 1 base not matched to a gene. Germline V gene data show CDR1 as ENHRY and CDR2 as SYGVKD. The CDR3 DNA is TGTGCCATCAGTGAGAACAGGGGCTATGGCTACACCTTC. Its translation: CAISENRGYGYTF.

This clonotype has just a few counts. The chain links TRBV14 to TRBJ2-4, with a tentative D call TRBD2 (6 bases). The germline gives CDR1 SGHDN, CDR2 FVKESK. V was clipped by 5 bases and J by 10 bases, with 9 bases between them. The CDR3 is made up of 11 amino acids. The CDR3 sequence: CASSGGRIQYF. The CDR3 region has the DNA TGTGCCAGCAGCGGGGGGAGGATTCAGTACTTC. Full variable domain (rest looked up from reference TRBV14 and TRBJ2-4): EAGVTQFPSHSVIEKGQTVTLRCDPISGHDNLYWYRRVMGKEIKFLLHFVKESKQDESGMPNNRFLAERTGGTYSTLKVQPAELEDSGVYFCASSGGRIQYFGAGTRLSVL.

This chain joins TRBV12-3 or TRBV12-4 and TRBJ1-4, with TRBD1 matching over 7 bases. CDR3 size: 14 residues. Trimming cost V 3 bases and J 5 bases; bases outside gene matches: 3. The CDR3 region is CASSFRQGNEKLFF. Here the CDR3 DNA reads TGTGCCAGCAGTTTCCGACAGGGAAATGAAAAACTGTTTTTT.

This sequence joins TRBV5-6 and TRBJ2-7; 9 bases map to TRBD2. V trimming: 0 bases; J trimming: 5 bases; junction bases outside the gene matches: 18. Germline V gene lookup returns CDR1 SGHDT and CDR2 YYEEEE. CDR3 length equals 19 residues. CDR3 in DNA: TGTGCCAGCAGCTTGGATTGGTCTAGCGGGAATTCGGCGTCGCACGAGCAGTACTTC. Residues: CASSLDWSSGNSASHEQYF.

The sample holds one count of this clonotype. The V and J genes are TRBV20-1 and TRBJ1-1; 12 positions match TRBD1. The germline gives CDR1 DFQATT, CDR2 SNEGSKA (reference sequence). V trimming: 0 bases; J trimming: 13 bases; junction bases outside the gene matches: 12. This CDR3 has 15 amino acids. The CDR3 DNA reads as TGCAGTGCTAGAGAAGGGACAGGGGGCAGACGGTATGTTTTCTTT. This sequence encodes CSAREGTGGRRYVFF.

In this sample, this clonotype turned up a few times. This sequence joins TRBV12-3 or TRBV12-4 and TRBJ2-7; TRBD2 might be the D (5 bases). CDR3 length equals 14 residues. Trimming shortened V by 3 bases and J by 0 bases, and 9 bases separated the two germline ends. CDR3 in amino acids: CASSFLRGSYEQYF. The CDR3, as DNA: TGTGCCAGCAGTTTCCTCCGGGGCTCCTACGAGCAGTACTTC.

V is TRBV29-1 and J is TRBJ1-5; TRBD1 might be the D (6 bases). This CDR3 spans 14 amino acids. Germline V gene lookup returns CDR1 SQVTM and CDR2 ANQGSEA. Trimming removed 6 bases at V and 5 bases at J, with 17 bases between. CDR3 in amino acids: CSVRGGTSDQPQHF. CDR3 coding DNA: TGCAGCGTACGGGGGGGGACATCTGATCAGCCCCAGCATTTT.

This chain uses TRBV18 with TRBJ2-1, with D unclear. This CDR3 has 17 residues. Germline assignment: CDR1 KGHSH and CDR2 LQKENI. V was clipped by 2 bases and J by 0 bases, with 14 bases between them. CDR3: CASSPLALPGSYNEQFF. CDR3 bases: TGTGCCAGCTCACCATTGGCGCTGCCAGGCTCCTACAATGAGCAGTTCTTC.